This T cell receptor (beta chain) was captured in a study of blood T cell repertoires in COVID-19. Study as a whole: The origin of the acute and convalescent COVID-19 samples was the United States, Italy and Spain.

Repertoires were generated with immunoSEQ multiplex PCR, while TCRdb's copy carries only in-frame clones and drops some. Among fewer than 45,000 clones, almost 85% were seen once, and the ten largest hold about 14%. V was pared by 0 bases and J by 10 bases, with 14 bases between. In germline, CDR1 is SGDLS, CDR2 YYNGEE. The CDR3 covers 14 residues. Sequencing used peripheral blood. The V and J genes are TRBV9 and TRBJ2-1; tentative D call: TRBD2 (6 bases). The origin of this receptor is a human donor in a cohort sampled during active COVID-19. CDR3 nucleotide sequence: TGTGCCAGCAGCGTAGGGGTCGAACGGGAGGAGCAGTTCTTC. Its protein is CASSVGVEREEQFF.